This TCR beta chain was sequenced in a study of CD8 T cells in ankylosing spondylitis. This clonotype appeared many times. Germline trimming cut 4 bases from V and 8 bases from J; bases unmatched to any gene: 6. The CDR3 runs to 14 residues. Germline V gene sequence: CDR1 SGHRS, CDR2 YFSETQ. MiXCR, applied by TCRdb to the 5' RACE reads, yields one record per CDR3 protein. The sample lists a few hundred thousand distinct CDR3 sequences, 15% to 20% occurring once. The rearrangement joins TRBV5-1 to TRBJ1-4, with 9 positions matching TRBD1. The specimen was blood, either unsorted or a sorted T cell fraction (not recorded which). This receptor was obtained from a male donor with ankylosing spondylitis or in good health (not recorded which). CDR3 sequence (DNA): TGCGCCAGCAGCGAAGGGACAGGGTTGGAAAAACTGTTTTTT. It translates to CASSEGTGLEKLFF.